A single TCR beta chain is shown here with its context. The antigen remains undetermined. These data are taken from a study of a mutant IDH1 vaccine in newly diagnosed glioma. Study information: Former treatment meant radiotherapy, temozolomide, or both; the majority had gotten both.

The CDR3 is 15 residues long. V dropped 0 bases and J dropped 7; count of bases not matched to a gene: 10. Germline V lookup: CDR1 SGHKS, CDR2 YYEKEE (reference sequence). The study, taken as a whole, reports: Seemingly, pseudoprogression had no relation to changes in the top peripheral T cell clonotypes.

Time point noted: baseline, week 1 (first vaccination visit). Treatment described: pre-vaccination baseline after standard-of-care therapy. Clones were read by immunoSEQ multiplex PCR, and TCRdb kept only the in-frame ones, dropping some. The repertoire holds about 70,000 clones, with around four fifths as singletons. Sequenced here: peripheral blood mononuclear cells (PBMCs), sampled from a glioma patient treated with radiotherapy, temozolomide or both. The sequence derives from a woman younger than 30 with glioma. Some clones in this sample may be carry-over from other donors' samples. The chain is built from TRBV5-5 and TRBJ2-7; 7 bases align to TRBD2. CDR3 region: CASSLEGHGLVEQYF. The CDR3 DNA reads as TGTGCCAGCAGCTTGGAGGGGCACGGACTAGTTGAGCAGTACTTC.